This entry is about one TCR beta chain. Its antigen is unknown. These data originate in a study of CD8 T cells in ankylosing spondylitis. The study, taken as a whole, reports: What seemed typical of ankylosing spondylitis blood was a TCR beta motif built from fewer than ten highly homologous variants.

Germline CDR1 and CDR2: SGHAT and FQNNGV. The CDR3 is made up of 17 amino acids. The V and J ends lost 2 bases and 5 bases respectively, with 22 bases between them. Construction of TCR beta libraries was performed using quantitative 5'-RACE with molecular barcodes. TCRdb redid the calling of the 5' RACE reads with MiXCR, one entry per CDR3 protein. The table lists approximately 350,000 distinct CDR3 sequences, 20% of them singletons. Specimen: blood, either unsorted or a sorted T cell fraction (not recorded which). This receptor was obtained from a male donor with ankylosing spondylitis or in good health (not recorded which). This sequence joins TRBV11-2 and TRBJ2-7; D perhaps matches TRBD1 (6 bases). Here the CDR3 reads CASSLLTWGQGRDEQYF. Written as DNA, the CDR3 is TGTGCCAGCAGCTTACTAACATGGGGGCAGGGCAGGGACGAGCAGTACTTC. Drawing the rest from reference TRBV11-2 and TRBJ2-7, the complete variable domain is EAGVAQSPRYKIIEKRQSVAFWCNPISGHATLYWYQQILGQGPKLLIQFQNNGVVDDSQLPKDRFSAERLKGVDSTLKIQPAKLEDSAVYLCASSLLTWGQGRDEQYFGPGTRLTVT.